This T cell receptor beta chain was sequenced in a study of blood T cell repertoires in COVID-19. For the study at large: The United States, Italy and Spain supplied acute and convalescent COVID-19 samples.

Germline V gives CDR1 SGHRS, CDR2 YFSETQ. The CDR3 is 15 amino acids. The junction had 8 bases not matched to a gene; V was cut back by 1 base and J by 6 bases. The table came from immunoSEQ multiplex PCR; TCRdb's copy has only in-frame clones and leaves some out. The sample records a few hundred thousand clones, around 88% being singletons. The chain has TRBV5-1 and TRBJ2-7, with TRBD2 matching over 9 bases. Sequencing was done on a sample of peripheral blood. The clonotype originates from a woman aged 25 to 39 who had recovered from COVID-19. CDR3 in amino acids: CASSLRERGAGEQYF. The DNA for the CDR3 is TGCGCCAGCAGCTTGAGAGAGCGGGGGGCAGGCGAGCAGTACTTC.